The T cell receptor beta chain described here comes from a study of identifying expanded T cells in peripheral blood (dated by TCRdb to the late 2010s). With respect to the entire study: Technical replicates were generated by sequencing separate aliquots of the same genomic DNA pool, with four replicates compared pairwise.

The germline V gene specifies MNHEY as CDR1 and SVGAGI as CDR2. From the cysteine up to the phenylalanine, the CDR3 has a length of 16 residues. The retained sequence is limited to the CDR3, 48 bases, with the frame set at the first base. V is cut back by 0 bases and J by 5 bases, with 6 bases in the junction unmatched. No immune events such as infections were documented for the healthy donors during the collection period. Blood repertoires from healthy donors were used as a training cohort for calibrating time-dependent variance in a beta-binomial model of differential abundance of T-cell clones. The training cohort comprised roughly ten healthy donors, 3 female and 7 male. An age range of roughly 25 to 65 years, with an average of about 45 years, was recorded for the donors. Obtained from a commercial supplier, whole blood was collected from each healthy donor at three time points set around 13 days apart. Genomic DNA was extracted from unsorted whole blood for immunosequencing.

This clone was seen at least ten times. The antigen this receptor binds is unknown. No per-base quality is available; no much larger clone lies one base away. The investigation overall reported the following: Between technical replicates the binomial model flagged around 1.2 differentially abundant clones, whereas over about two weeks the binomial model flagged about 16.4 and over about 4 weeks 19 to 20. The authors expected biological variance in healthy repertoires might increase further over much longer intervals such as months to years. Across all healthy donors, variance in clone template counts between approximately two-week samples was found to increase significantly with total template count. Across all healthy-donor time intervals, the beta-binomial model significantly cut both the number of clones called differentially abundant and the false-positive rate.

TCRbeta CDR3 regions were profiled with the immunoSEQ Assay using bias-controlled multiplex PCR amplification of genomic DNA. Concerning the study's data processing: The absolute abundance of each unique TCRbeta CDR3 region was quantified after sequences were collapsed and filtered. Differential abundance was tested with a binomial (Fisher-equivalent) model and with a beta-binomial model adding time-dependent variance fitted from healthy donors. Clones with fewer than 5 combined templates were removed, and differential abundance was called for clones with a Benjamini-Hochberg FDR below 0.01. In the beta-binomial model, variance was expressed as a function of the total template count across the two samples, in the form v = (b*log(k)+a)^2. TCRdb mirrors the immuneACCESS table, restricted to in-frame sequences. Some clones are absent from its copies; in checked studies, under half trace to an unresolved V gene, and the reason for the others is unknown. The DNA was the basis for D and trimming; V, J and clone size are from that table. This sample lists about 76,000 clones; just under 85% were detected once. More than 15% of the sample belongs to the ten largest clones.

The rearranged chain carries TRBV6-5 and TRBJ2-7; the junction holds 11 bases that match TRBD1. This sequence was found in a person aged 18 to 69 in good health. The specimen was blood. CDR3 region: CASSYSLDRGLNEQYF. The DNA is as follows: TGTGCCAGCAGTTACTCCTTGGACAGGGGGCTTAACGAGCAGTACTTC.